A selection of T cell receptor beta chains follows, all from one sample in a study of blood T cell repertoires in COVID-19. TCRdb's table, derived via immunoSEQ multiplex PCR, lists solely in-frame clones and lacks some. The sample gives 220,000 or so clones, 90% to 95% of which show up once; 0.8% to 1% is in the top ten. The sample was peripheral blood. Every receptor here comes from a man in his fifties or sixties with COVID-19, enrolled during active disease. CDR3s include the opening cysteine and the closing phenylalanine or tryptophan. Each record gives: CDR3 protein, CDR3 DNA, D gene, J gene, V gene, clone size. D genes are given only for firm matches. Rows give clone size only sometimes, using once, few, many, or a class for an expanded clone.

CDR3 protein: CSGRQRSSTDTQYF; CDR3 DNA: TGCAGCGGGCGACAGCGCAGCTCCACAGATACGCAGTATTTT; D gene: .; J gene: TRBJ2-3; V gene: TRBV29-1; clone size: .
CDR3 protein: CASSWDRPTGELFF; CDR3 DNA: TGTGCCAGCAGTTGGGACAGACCCACCGGGGAGCTGTTTTTT; D gene: TRBD1; J gene: TRBJ2-2; V gene: TRBV27; clone size: once
CDR3 protein: CASSSSGVGTDTQYF; CDR3 DNA: TGTGCCAGCAGCTCTTCAGGGGTAGGCACAGATACGCAGTATTTT; D gene: .; J gene: TRBJ2-3; V gene: TRBV5-8; clone size: .
CDR3 protein: CASSDRENTEAFF; CDR3 DNA: TGTGCCAGCAGCGACAGGGAGAACACTGAAGCTTTCTTT; D gene: TRBD1; J gene: TRBJ1-1; V gene: TRBV2; clone size: .
CDR3 protein: CASSPRITTYNEQFF; CDR3 DNA: TGTGCCAGCTCACCACGGATAACTACCTACAATGAGCAGTTCTTC; D gene: .; J gene: TRBJ2-1; V gene: TRBV18; clone size: .
CDR3 protein: CASTDRVTEAFF; CDR3 DNA: TGTGCCAGTACCGACAGGGTCACTGAAGCTTTCTTT; D gene: TRBD1; J gene: TRBJ1-1; V gene: TRBV28; clone size: .
CDR3 protein: CASNAASSYNEQFF; CDR3 DNA: TGTGCCAGCAACGCTGCGAGCTCCTACAATGAGCAGTTCTTC; D gene: .; J gene: TRBJ2-1; V gene: TRBV6-4; clone size: once
CDR3 protein: CASSLASADYGYTF; CDR3 DNA: TGCGCCAGCAGCTTGGCCTCTGCAGACTATGGCTACACCTTC; D gene: .; J gene: TRBJ1-2; V gene: TRBV5-1; clone size: .
CDR3 protein: CATQATNTATEQYF; CDR3 DNA: TGTGCTACCCAGGCCACCAACACGGCGACCGAGCAGTACTTC; D gene: .; J gene: TRBJ2-7; V gene: TRBV6-5; clone size: once
CDR3 protein: CASSPHPTRTVSSYEQYF; CDR3 DNA: TGTGCCAGCAGCCCCCACCCCACCCGGACAGTTAGCTCCTACGAGCAGTACTTC; D gene: .; J gene: TRBJ2-7; V gene: TRBV7-9; clone size: once
CDR3 protein: CASSSGGGATNEKLFF; CDR3 DNA: TGTGCCAGCAGCTCTGGGGGGGGTGCAACTAATGAAAAACTGTTTTTT; D gene: .; J gene: TRBJ1-4; V gene: TRBV5-4; clone size: .
CDR3 protein: CASSPQTGTNGYTF; CDR3 DNA: TGTGCCAGCAGCCCGCAGACAGGGACGAATGGCTACACCTTC; D gene: TRBD1; J gene: TRBJ1-2; V gene: TRBV9; clone size: .
CDR3 protein: CASSSGNQPQHF; CDR3 DNA: TGTGCCAGCAGTTCAGGAAATCAGCCCCAGCATTTT; D gene: .; J gene: TRBJ1-5; V gene: TRBV28; clone size: .
CDR3 protein: CASSLVAGQGGLGYGYTF; CDR3 DNA: TGTGCCAGCAGCTTAGTCGCGGGGCAGGGAGGCTTAGGCTATGGCTACACCTTC; D gene: .; J gene: TRBJ1-2; V gene: TRBV7-6; clone size: .
CDR3 protein: CASSQVGRGLGRETQYF; CDR3 DNA: TGTGCCAGCAGCCAAGTGGGGAGAGGTTTGGGAAGAGAGACCCAGTACTTC; D gene: .; J gene: TRBJ2-5; V gene: TRBV4-2; clone size: .
CDR3 protein: CASRKTGTSNGNEQFF; CDR3 DNA: TGTGCCAGCAGGAAGACCGGGACTAGTAACGGCAATGAGCAGTTCTTC; D gene: TRBD2; J gene: TRBJ2-1; V gene: TRBV27; clone size: .
CDR3 protein: CASSSDRYYEQYF; CDR3 DNA: TGCGCCAGCAGCTCGGACAGATACTACGAGCAGTACTTC; D gene: .; J gene: TRBJ2-7; V gene: TRBV5-1; clone size: .
CDR3 protein: CASSLADRGRGDTQYF; CDR3 DNA: TGCGCCAGCAGCTTGGCGGACAGGGGGCGTGGAGATACGCAGTATTTT; D gene: TRBD1; J gene: TRBJ2-3; V gene: TRBV5-1; clone size: .
CDR3 protein: CASSYSGTQYF; CDR3 DNA: TGTGCCAGCAGCTACAGCGGGACCCAGTACTTC; D gene: .; J gene: TRBJ2-5; V gene: TRBV28; clone size: .
CDR3 protein: CSVVTGAYEQYF; CDR3 DNA: TGCAGCGTGGTGACAGGGGCCTACGAGCAGTACTTC; D gene: TRBD1; J gene: TRBJ2-7; V gene: TRBV29-1; clone size: .
CDR3 protein: CASSQSLVNSPLHF; CDR3 DNA: TGTGCCAGCAGCCAATCGCTAGTGAATTCACCCCTCCACTTT; D gene: .; J gene: TRBJ1-6; V gene: TRBV3-1/TRBV3-2; clone size: .
CDR3 protein: CASSLAGEGHTDTQYF; CDR3 DNA: TGTGCCAGCAGCTTGGCCGGGGAGGGACACACAGATACGCAGTATTTT; D gene: .; J gene: TRBJ2-3; V gene: TRBV5-8; clone size: .